These T cell receptor beta chains were read from a single sample in a study of cytomegalovirus exposure and HLA in healthy donors. Assay used: immunoSEQ multiplex PCR; TCRdb lists only in-frame clones, some missing. The sample includes 200,000 or so clones, under 90% seen only once; the top ten take about 0.092%. The sample taken for sequencing was PBMCs. These receptor sequences come from a boy aged 2 to 10 in good health and CMV-seronegative. The CDR3 runs from the conserved cysteine through the conserved F or W. A D gene is named only where the DNA matches it firmly. Clone size is not always given. Where it is, it says once, few, many or a class for expanded clones.

V gene: TRBV2; J gene: TRBJ2-7; clone size: NA; D gene: NA; CDR3 protein: CASVFRDITHEQYF; CDR3 DNA: TGTGCCAGCGTCTTCAGGGATATCACCCACGAGCAGTACTTC
V gene: TRBV6-5; J gene: TRBJ2-7; clone size: few; D gene: TRBD1; CDR3 protein: CASSARTGREQYF; CDR3 DNA: TGTGCCAGCAGTGCCCGGACAGGGCGGGAGCAGTACTTC
V gene: TRBV6-5; J gene: TRBJ1-2; clone size: NA; D gene: TRBD1; CDR3 protein: CASSYRGQGYGYTF; CDR3 DNA: TGTGCCAGCAGTTACAGGGGGCAGGGCTATGGCTACACCTTC
V gene: TRBV15; J gene: TRBJ1-1; clone size: NA; D gene: NA; CDR3 protein: CATSPPGRNTEAFF; CDR3 DNA: TGTGCCACCAGCCCGCCTGGGCGGAACACTGAAGCTTTCTTT
V gene: TRBV6-5; J gene: TRBJ2-7; clone size: NA; D gene: TRBD1; CDR3 protein: CASRPLLGGRYEQYF; CDR3 DNA: TGTGCCAGCAGGCCCTTACTAGGGGGCCGGTACGAGCAGTACTTC
V gene: TRBV5-1; J gene: TRBJ2-5; clone size: NA; D gene: NA; CDR3 protein: CASSLRGQETQYF; CDR3 DNA: TGCGCCAGCAGCTTGCGGGGGCAAGAGACCCAGTACTTC
V gene: TRBV7-6; J gene: TRBJ2-3; clone size: NA; D gene: TRBD2; CDR3 protein: CASSPLAGALTDTQYF; CDR3 DNA: TGTGCCAGCAGCCCGCTAGCGGGGGCCCTCACAGATACGCAGTATTTT
V gene: TRBV7-9; J gene: TRBJ2-1; clone size: NA; D gene: NA; CDR3 protein: CASSSSGGDEQFF; CDR3 DNA: TGTGCCAGCAGCTCCAGTGGAGGGGATGAGCAGTTCTTC
V gene: TRBV7-2; J gene: TRBJ1-4; clone size: NA; D gene: NA; CDR3 protein: CASSRTVGGVGEKLFF; CDR3 DNA: TGTGCCAGCAGCCGAACGGTGGGCGGGGTCGGCGAAAAACTGTTTTTT
V gene: TRBV7-2; J gene: TRBJ2-5; clone size: NA; D gene: TRBD2; CDR3 protein: CASSPHRTSAYQETQYF; CDR3 DNA: TGTGCCAGCAGCCCCCACCGGACTAGCGCCTACCAAGAGACCCAGTACTTC
V gene: TRBV4-3; J gene: TRBJ2-3; clone size: NA; D gene: TRBD2; CDR3 protein: CASSVSGTSSTDTQYF; CDR3 DNA: TGCGCCAGCAGCGTCTCCGGGACTAGCAGCACAGATACGCAGTATTTT
V gene: TRBV5-4; J gene: TRBJ1-2; clone size: NA; D gene: NA; CDR3 protein: CASSTAGGGYTF; CDR3 DNA: TGTGCCAGCAGCACCGCGGGGGGGGGCTACACCTTC
V gene: TRBV19; J gene: TRBJ1-1; clone size: NA; D gene: TRBD1; CDR3 protein: CASRTGGYTEAFF; CDR3 DNA: TGTGCCAGTAGAACAGGGGGTTACACTGAAGCTTTCTTT
V gene: TRBV12-5; J gene: TRBJ2-7; clone size: NA; D gene: NA; CDR3 protein: CASGFGTGYAYEQYF; CDR3 DNA: TGTGCTAGTGGTTTCGGAACAGGTTACGCCTACGAGCAGTACTTC
V gene: TRBV7-6; J gene: TRBJ2-1; clone size: NA; D gene: NA; CDR3 protein: CASSLSRLEADEQFF; CDR3 DNA: TGTGCCAGCAGCTTATCGAGGCTCGAAGCCGATGAGCAGTTCTTC
V gene: TRBV11-2; J gene: TRBJ1-4; clone size: NA; D gene: NA; CDR3 protein: CASSQTTEYEKLFF; CDR3 DNA: TGTGCCAGCAGTCAGACTACGGAATATGAAAAACTGTTTTTT
V gene: TRBV6-5; J gene: TRBJ2-3; clone size: NA; D gene: NA; CDR3 protein: CASTRSGGDTQYF; CDR3 DNA: TGTGCCAGCACTCGGTCGGGTGGGGATACGCAGTATTTT
V gene: TRBV19; J gene: TRBJ2-3; clone size: NA; D gene: NA; CDR3 protein: CASAEGGGGDTQYF; CDR3 DNA: TGTGCCAGTGCGGAAGGGGGGGGCGGGGATACGCAGTATTTT
V gene: TRBV13; J gene: TRBJ2-1; clone size: few; D gene: NA; CDR3 protein: CASSFRYRAYNEQFF; CDR3 DNA: TGTGCCAGCAGCTTCCGGTACAGGGCCTACAATGAGCAGTTCTTC
V gene: TRBV30; J gene: TRBJ2-7; clone size: NA; D gene: TRBD1; CDR3 protein: CAWSGGQVSSYEQYF; CDR3 DNA: TGTGCCTGGAGTGGGGGACAGGTGAGCTCCTACGAGCAGTACTTC
V gene: TRBV7-2; J gene: TRBJ2-7; clone size: NA; D gene: NA; CDR3 protein: CASSPSDSPLGDEQYF; CDR3 DNA: TGTGCCAGCAGCCCATCTGACAGCCCCCTAGGGGACGAGCAGTACTTC
V gene: TRBV27; J gene: TRBJ1-1; clone size: NA; D gene: TRBD1; CDR3 protein: CASSLSGTGFVPAFF; CDR3 DNA: TGTGCCAGCAGTTTATCTGGGACAGGGTTTGTCCCGGCTTTCTTT
V gene: TRBV5-6; J gene: TRBJ2-3; clone size: NA; D gene: TRBD2; CDR3 protein: CASRTSGGADTQYF; CDR3 DNA: TGTGCCAGCAGGACTAGCGGGGGGGCAGATACGCAGTATTTT
V gene: TRBV7-2; J gene: TRBJ2-3; clone size: NA; D gene: TRBD2; CDR3 protein: CASSFRLAGGSTGDTQYF; CDR3 DNA: TGTGCCAGCAGCTTCAGACTAGCGGGGGGGAGCACTGGAGATACGCAGTATTTT
V gene: TRBV5-4; J gene: TRBJ1-1; clone size: NA; D gene: NA; CDR3 protein: CASSFEIVGSNTEAFF; CDR3 DNA: TGTGCCAGCAGCTTTGAGATTGTCGGGTCGAACACTGAAGCTTTCTTT
V gene: TRBV2; J gene: TRBJ2-1; clone size: few; D gene: TRBD1; CDR3 protein: CASSPGTGGNEQFF; CDR3 DNA: TGTGCCAGCAGCCCTGGGACAGGGGGCAATGAGCAGTTCTTC
V gene: TRBV9; J gene: TRBJ1-1; clone size: few; D gene: TRBD1; CDR3 protein: CASSAQGATMNTEAFF; CDR3 DNA: TGTGCCAGCAGCGCTCAGGGGGCGACGATGAACACTGAAGCTTTCTTT
V gene: TRBV4-3; J gene: TRBJ2-7; clone size: NA; D gene: TRBD2; CDR3 protein: CASSQDRATSGGISYEQYF; CDR3 DNA: TGCGCCAGCAGCCAAGATCGCGCGACTAGCGGGGGAATCTCCTACGAGCAGTACTTC
V gene: TRBV13; J gene: TRBJ1-2; clone size: NA; D gene: NA; CDR3 protein: CASSLAGEGNYGYTF; CDR3 DNA: TGTGCCAGCAGCTTAGCAGGGGAAGGTAACTATGGCTACACCTTC
V gene: TRBV23-1; J gene: TRBJ2-7; clone size: NA; D gene: NA; CDR3 protein: CARNRVDFVEQYF; CDR3 DNA: TGCGCCAGGAACAGGGTTGATTTTGTCGAGCAGTACTTC
V gene: TRBV4-3; J gene: TRBJ1-2; clone size: once; D gene: TRBD1; CDR3 protein: CASSPFSTGDDGGYTF; CDR3 DNA: TGCGCCAGCAGCCCTTTTTCGACAGGGGATGATGGTGGCTACACCTTC